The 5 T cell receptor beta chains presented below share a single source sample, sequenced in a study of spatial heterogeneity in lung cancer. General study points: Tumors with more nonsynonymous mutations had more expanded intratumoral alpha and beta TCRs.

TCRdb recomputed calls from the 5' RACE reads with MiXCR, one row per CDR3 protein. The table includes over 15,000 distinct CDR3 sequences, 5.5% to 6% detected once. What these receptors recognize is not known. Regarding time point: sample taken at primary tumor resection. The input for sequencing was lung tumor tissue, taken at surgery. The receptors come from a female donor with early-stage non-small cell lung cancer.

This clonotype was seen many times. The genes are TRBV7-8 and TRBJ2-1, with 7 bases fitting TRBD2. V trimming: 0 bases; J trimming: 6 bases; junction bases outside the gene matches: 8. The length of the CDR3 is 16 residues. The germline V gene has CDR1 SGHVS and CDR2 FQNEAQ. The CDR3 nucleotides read TGTGCCAGCAGCTTAGCTCTGGCAGGGAGGGCCAATGAGCAGTTCTTC. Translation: CASSLALAGRANEQFF.

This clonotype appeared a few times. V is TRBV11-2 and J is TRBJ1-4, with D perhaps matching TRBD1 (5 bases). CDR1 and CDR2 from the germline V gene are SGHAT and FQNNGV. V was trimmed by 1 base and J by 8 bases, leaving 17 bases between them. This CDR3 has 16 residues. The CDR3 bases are TGTGCCAGCAGCTTAGGACAGCCTTCTCGTAGCGAAAAACTGTTTTTT. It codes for CASSLGQPSRSEKLFF.

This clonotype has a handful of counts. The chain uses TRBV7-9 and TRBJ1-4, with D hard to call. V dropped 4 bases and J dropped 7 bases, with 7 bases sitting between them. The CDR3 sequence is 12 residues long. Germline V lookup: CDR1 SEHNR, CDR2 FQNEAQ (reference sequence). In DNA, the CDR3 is TGTGCCAGCAGCTACGTCGGTGAAAAACTGTTTTTT. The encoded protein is CASSYVGEKLFF.

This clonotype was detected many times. The chain's CDR3 is CASSRTSGNTDTQYF. The CDR3 nucleotides read TGCGCCAGCAGCCGGACTAGCGGAAACACAGATACGCAGTATTTT. The chain carries TRBV4-1 and TRBJ2-3; the match to TRBD2 covers 10 bases. The germline V gene has CDR1 MGHRA and CDR2 YSYEKL. The CDR3 consists of 15 residues. The ends lost 4 bases at V and 2 bases at J; junction bases unmatched: 3.

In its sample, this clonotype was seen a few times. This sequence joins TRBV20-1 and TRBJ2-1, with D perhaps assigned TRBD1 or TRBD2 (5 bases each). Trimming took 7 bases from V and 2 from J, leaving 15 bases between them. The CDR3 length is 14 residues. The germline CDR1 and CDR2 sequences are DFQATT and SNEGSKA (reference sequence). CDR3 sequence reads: CSVSSRGAYNEQFF. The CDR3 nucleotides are TGCAGTGTTTCCTCCAGAGGGGCCTACAATGAGCAGTTCTTC.